This T cell receptor (beta chain) was sequenced for a study of T cells in Graves' hyperthyroidism and ophthalmopathy. Ophthalmopathy patients had moderate-to-severe active disease, CAS ≥3, NOSPECS ≥4, and disease duration under 3 months. About 10 ml of fresh peripheral blood supplied the PBMCs. The CDR3 consists of 17 residues. Germline V gives CDR1 DFQATT, CDR2 SNEGSKA (reference sequence). With V trimmed by 0 bases and J by 0 bases, 7 bases remained unmatched. Template material for amplifying TCR beta CDR3 regions consisted of RNA transcripts. The TCR CDR3 first-round RT-PCR relied on the HTBI primer set. MiXCR was run by TCRdb on the multiplex PCR reads, yielding one entry per CDR3 protein. The sample lists 500,000 or so distinct CDR3 sequences; roughly 15% were seen once.

This chain uses TRBV20-1 with TRBJ1-2; 10 bases agree with TRBD1. The source is a woman aged 18 to 35 with Graves' ophthalmopathy. The sample was blood. The CDR3 loop reads CSARERQGAQANYGYTF. The CDR3 region has the DNA TGCAGTGCTAGAGAACGACAGGGGGCACAAGCTAACTATGGCTACACCTTC.